The T cell receptor beta chain under discussion was sequenced for a study of blood T cell repertoires in COVID-19. Turning to the study itself: The United States, Italy and Spain were the sources of the acute and convalescent COVID-19 samples.

Measured with immunoSEQ multiplex PCR; TCRdb has only the in-frame clones, and not every one. Altogether about 360,000 clones are present, about 89% being singletons, with the ten largest covering roughly 1.4%. The cohort comprised adults aged 18 to 89 years residing in approximately 25 US areas. Participant reports of clinical history set cohort assignment. Recovered participants had two consecutive negative NP/OP PCR tests, healthcare professional clearance, or symptom resolution. Per the germline V gene, CDR1 is MNHNS and CDR2 is SASEGT. Deletions cut 0 bases from V and 5 bases from J, with 14 bases between. This CDR3 region has 15 residues.

This TCR came from a man aged 30-40 years who had recovered from COVID-19. Material: PBMCs or T cells enriched from blood (not recorded which). The chain recombines TRBV6-1 with TRBJ2-7, with a tentative D call TRBD1 (5 bases). The CDR3 DNA sequence: TGTGCCAGCAGTGAAGCGACGCTACAAGGGGACGAGCAGTACTTC. Translated: CASSEATLQGDEQYF.